These 6 T cell receptor beta chains were sequenced from one sample in a study of shared clonotypes between healthy human individuals. The protocol was immunoSEQ multiplex PCR, while the TCRdb copy is restricted to in-frame clones and leaves out a portion. The sample lists 1,400,000 or so clones; approximately 98.5% were seen once. Sequenced: naive CD4+ T cells sorted from blood. As for subset: CD45RA+ positively selected. These TCRs come from a man under 40 in good health.

V usage is TRBV19 and J usage is TRBJ2-2; D call uncertain. The CDR3 is 16 residues long. Trimming left V 1 base short and J 5 bases short, with 14 bases between. Looked up from germline, CDR1 is LNHDA and CDR2 is SQIVND (reference sequence). The CDR3 coding sequence is TGTGCCAGTAGTATAGGACGGATAGTAGGGACCGGGGAGCTGTTTTTT. Its translation: CASSIGRIVGTGELFF.

CDR3 in amino acids: CASSTRREAGVSSRYNEQFF. The CDR3 bases are TGTGCCAGTAGTACACGACGGGAGGCGGGAGTTAGTTCGCGGTACAATGAGCAGTTCTTC. This chain uses TRBV19 with TRBJ2-1; 7 positions match TRBD2. Germline lookup yields CDR1 LNHDA and CDR2 SQIVND (reference sequence). The CDR3 has 20 residues. Germline trimming cut 4 bases from V and 4 bases from J; bases unmatched to any gene: 22.

The V call is TRBV5-1, the J call TRBJ2-7; 10 bases are a match to TRBD2. V shed 2 bases and J 7 bases; nucleotides not matched to a gene: 12. CDR1 SGHRS and CDR2 YFSETQ come from the germline V gene. The CDR3 contains 16 residues. For the CDR3, the DNA is TGCGCCAGCAGCTTTTACGGGCTAGCGGGAGTAAGGGAGCAGTACTTC. It yields the protein CASSFYGLAGVREQYF. The full variable domain, with the rest looked up from reference TRBV5-1 and TRBJ2-7, is KAGVTQTPRYLIKTRGQQVTLSCSPISGHRSVSWYQQTPGQGLQFLFEYFSETQRNKGNFPGRFSGRQFSNSRSEMNVSTLELGDSALYLCASSFYGLAGVREQYFGPGTRLTVT.

The genes are TRBV5-4 and TRBJ2-3, with 7 bases that match TRBD2. CDR1 and CDR2 from the germline V gene are SGHNT and YYREEE (reference sequence). With V trimmed by 3 bases and J by 0 bases, 13 bases remained unmatched. This CDR3 contains 18 residues. As DNA, the CDR3 is TGTGCCAGCAGCTGGGTTAGCGGGCTTGGTAGAAGCACAGATACGCAGTATTTT. It encodes CASSWVSGLGRSTDTQYF.

V and J are TRBV28 and TRBJ2-7; 11 bases align to TRBD2. Germline V CDR1 and CDR2: MDHEN, SYDVKM. The junction had 8 bases not matched to a gene; V was cut back by 5 bases and J by 5 bases. The CDR3 is 15 residues long. Here the CDR3 DNA reads TGTGCCAGCAGTCCCAGACTAGCGGGAACGCACGAGCAGTACTTC. This encodes CASSPRLAGTHEQYF.

This rearrangement joins TRBV7-9 to TRBJ2-3, with D perhaps matching TRBD2 (6 bases). V lost 4 bases to trimming and J lost 2 bases, with 13 bases between them. Per the germline V gene, CDR1 is SEHNR and CDR2 is FQNEAQ (reference sequence). This CDR3 has 15 residues. CDR3 in DNA: TGTGCCAGCAGCTCCAGACTAGAAATCACAGATACGCAGTATTTT. Translated: CASSSRLEITDTQYF. The complete variable domain, with remaining parts taken from reference TRBV7-9 and TRBJ2-3, reads DTGVSQNPRHKITKRGQNVTFRCDPISEHNRLYWYRQTLGQGPEFLTYFQNEAQLEKSRLLSDRFSAERPKGSFSTLEIQRTEQGDSAMYLCASSSRLEITDTQYFGPGTRLTVL.